This TCR beta chain derives from a study of cytomegalovirus exposure and HLA in healthy donors. PCR employed 60 Vbeta and 13 Jbeta primers. Clones were read by immunoSEQ multiplex PCR, and TCRdb kept only the in-frame ones, dropping some. Found here are 110,000 to 150,000 clones, 65% to 80% of them singletons; the top ten hold 8.8%. The CDR3 covers 14 residues. V lost 8 bases and J lost 7; bases outside the gene matches: 14. Germline V gives CDR1 MRHNA, CDR2 SNTAGT. The rearrangement links TRBV6-4 to TRBJ2-7; 7 nucleotides agree with TRBD2. Specimen: PBMCs. The sequence was obtained from a woman aged 50 to 60 in good health and CMV-seropositive. This CDR3 is CASPYRRGEWEQYF. The DNA for the CDR3 is TGTGCCAGCCCCTATCGTCGGGGGGAGTGGGAGCAGTACTTC.